This T cell receptor (beta chain) was found in a study of early T cells in non-severe SARS-CoV-2 infection. Study-wide context: The input, bulk RNA from unsorted whole blood, was sequenced, and chains were unpaired.

This clonotype occurred many times. Its antigen is as yet unknown. Individual cDNA molecules received unique molecular identifiers during library preparation. MiXCR, run by TCRdb on the 5' RACE reads, gives a single entry per CDR3 protein. The table has 29,000 or so distinct CDR3 sequences, 4% to 5.5% seen once. CDR1 is SGHDN, CDR2 FVKESK, per germline. CDR3 length: 13 residues. Trimming left V 3 bases short and J 0 bases short, with 5 bases between. Study-wide results and limits: CD4 and private specificities were missed by VDJdb matching, which favored anti-spike CD8 responses.

The V and J genes are TRBV14 and TRBJ2-5; D gene ambiguous. Sequencing input: whole blood. This clonotype was obtained from an adult who was a healthcare worker with PCR-confirmed SARS-CoV-2 infection or an uninfected control (not recorded which). The CDR3 DNA reads TGTGCCAGCAGCCACCCGTACCAAGAGACCCAGTACTTC. Encoded protein: CASSHPYQETQYF. The whole variable domain, remainder taken from reference TRBV14 and TRBJ2-5, is EAGVTQFPSHSVIEKGQTVTLRCDPISGHDNLYWYRRVMGKEIKFLLHFVKESKQDESGMPNNRFLAERTGGTYSTLKVQPAELEDSGVYFCASSHPYQETQYFGPGTRLLVL.